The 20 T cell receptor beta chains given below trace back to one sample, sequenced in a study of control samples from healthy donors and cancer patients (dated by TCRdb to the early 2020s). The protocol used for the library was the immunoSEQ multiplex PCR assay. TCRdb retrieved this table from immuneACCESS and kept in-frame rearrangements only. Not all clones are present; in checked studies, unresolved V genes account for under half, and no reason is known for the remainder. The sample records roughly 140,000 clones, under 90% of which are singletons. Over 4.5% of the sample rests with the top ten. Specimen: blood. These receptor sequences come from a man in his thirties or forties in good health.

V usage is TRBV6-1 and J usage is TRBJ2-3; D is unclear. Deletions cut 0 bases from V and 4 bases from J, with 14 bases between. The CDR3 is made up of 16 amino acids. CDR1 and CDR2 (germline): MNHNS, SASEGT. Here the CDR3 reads CASSEAPGSGADTQYF. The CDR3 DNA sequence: TGTGCCAGCAGTGAAGCCCCGGGTTCGGGCGCAGATACGCAGTATTTT.

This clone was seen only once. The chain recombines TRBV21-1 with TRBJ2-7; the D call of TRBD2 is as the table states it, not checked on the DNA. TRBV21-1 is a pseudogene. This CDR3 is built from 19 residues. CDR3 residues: CASSKNGTSGRSRLYEQYF. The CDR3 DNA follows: TGTGCCAGCAGCAAAAATGGGACTAGCGGGCGGAGCAGACTGTACGAGCAGTACTTC.

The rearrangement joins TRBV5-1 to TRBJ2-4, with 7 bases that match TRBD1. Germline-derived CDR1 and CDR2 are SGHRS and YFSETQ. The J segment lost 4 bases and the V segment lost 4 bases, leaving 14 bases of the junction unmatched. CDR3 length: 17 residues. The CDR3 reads CASSQRPTGWEKNIQYF. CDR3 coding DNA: TGCGCCAGCAGCCAAAGACCGACAGGGTGGGAGAAAAACATTCAGTACTTC.

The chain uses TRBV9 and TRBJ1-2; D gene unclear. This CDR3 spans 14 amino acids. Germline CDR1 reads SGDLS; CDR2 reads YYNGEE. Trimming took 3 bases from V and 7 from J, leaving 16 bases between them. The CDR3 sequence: CASSAHPGAGGYTF. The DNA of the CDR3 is TGTGCCAGCAGCGCCCATCCGGGAGCGGGTGGCTACACCTTC.

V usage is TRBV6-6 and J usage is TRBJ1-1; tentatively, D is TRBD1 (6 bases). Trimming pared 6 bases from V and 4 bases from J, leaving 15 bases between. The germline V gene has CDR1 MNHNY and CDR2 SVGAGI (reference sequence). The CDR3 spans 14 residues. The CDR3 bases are TGTGCCAGCAGAGGGGGAGACCGACTCACTGAAGCTTTCTTT. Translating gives CASRGGDRLTEAFF.

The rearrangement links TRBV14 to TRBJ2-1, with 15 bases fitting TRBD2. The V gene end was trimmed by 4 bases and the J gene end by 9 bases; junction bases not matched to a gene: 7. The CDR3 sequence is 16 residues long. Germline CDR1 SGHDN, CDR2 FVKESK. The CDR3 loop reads CASSPPGTSGRIEQFF. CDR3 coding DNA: TGTGCCAGCAGCCCCCCCGGGACTAGCGGGAGGATTGAGCAGTTCTTC.

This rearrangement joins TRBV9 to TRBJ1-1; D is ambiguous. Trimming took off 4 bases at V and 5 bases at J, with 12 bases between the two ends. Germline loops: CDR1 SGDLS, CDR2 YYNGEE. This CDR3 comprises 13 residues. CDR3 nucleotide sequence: TGTGCCAGCAGCTTACCCGGTGGGACTGAAGCTTTCTTT. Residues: CASSLPGGTEAFF.

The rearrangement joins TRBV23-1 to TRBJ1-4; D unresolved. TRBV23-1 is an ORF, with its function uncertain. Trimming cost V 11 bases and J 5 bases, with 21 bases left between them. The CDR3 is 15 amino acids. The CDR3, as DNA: TGCGCCCCTGAAGAAAGGAAACCCTTAAATGAAAAACTGTTTTTT. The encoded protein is CAPEERKPLNEKLFF.

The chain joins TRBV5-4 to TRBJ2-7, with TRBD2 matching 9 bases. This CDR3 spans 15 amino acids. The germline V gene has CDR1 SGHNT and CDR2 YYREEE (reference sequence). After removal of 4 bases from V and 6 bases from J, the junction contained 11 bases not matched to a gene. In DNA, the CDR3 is TGTGCCAGCAGCAAATTAGCGGGAGCCACGGGCGAGCAGTACTTC. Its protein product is CASSKLAGATGEQYF.

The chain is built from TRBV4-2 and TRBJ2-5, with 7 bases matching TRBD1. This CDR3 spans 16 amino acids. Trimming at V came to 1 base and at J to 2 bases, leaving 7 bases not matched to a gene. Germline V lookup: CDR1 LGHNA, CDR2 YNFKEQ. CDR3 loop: CASSQGGRGIQETQYF. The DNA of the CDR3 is TGTGCCAGCAGCCAAGGTGGCAGGGGGATACAAGAGACCCAGTACTTC.

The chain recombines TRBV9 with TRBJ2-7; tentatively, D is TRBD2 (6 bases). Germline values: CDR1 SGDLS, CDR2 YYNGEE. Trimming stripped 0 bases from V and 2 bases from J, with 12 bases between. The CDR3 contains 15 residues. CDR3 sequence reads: CASSVDDGGTYEQYF. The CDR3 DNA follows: TGTGCCAGCAGCGTAGACGATGGCGGGACCTACGAGCAGTACTTC.

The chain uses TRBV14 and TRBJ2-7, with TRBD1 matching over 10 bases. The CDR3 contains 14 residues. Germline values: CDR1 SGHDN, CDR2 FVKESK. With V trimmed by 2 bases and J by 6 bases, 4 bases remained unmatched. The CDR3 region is CASSQPGQGFEQYF. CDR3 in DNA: TGTGCCAGCAGCCAACCGGGACAGGGGTTCGAGCAGTACTTC.

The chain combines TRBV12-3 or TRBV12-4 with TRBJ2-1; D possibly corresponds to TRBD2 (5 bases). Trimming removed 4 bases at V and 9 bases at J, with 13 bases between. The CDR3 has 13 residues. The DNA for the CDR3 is TGTGCCAGCAGTTCCTCCGGGAATGGTGAGCAGTTCTTC. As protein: CASSSSGNGEQFF.

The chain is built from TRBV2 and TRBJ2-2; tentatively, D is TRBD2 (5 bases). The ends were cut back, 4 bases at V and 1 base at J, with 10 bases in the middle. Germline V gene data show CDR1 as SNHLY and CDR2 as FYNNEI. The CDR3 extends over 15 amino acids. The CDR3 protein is CASSGVARNTGELFF. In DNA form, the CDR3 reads TGTGCCAGCAGTGGCGTAGCGAGGAACACCGGGGAGCTGTTTTTT.

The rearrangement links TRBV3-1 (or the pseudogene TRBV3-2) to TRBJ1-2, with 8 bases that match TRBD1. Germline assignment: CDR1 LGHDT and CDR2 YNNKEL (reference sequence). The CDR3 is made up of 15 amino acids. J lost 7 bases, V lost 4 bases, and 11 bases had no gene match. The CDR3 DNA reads TGTGCCAGCAGCCTTACCGGGACAGGTAGCGGTGGCTACACCTTC. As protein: CASSLTGTGSGGYTF.

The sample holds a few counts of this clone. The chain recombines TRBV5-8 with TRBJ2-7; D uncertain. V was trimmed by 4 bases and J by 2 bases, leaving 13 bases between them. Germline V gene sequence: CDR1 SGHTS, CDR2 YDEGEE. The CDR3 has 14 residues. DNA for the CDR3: TGTGCCAGCAGCAGGGTGGGGATCCCCTACGAGCAGTACTTC. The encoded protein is CASSRVGIPYEQYF.

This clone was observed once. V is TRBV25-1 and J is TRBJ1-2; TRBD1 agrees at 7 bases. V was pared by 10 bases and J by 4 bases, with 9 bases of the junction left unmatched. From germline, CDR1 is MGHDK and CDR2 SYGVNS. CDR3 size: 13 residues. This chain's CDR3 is CATSLGTAYGYTF. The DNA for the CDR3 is TGTGCCACCAGCCTCGGGACAGCCTATGGCTACACCTTC.

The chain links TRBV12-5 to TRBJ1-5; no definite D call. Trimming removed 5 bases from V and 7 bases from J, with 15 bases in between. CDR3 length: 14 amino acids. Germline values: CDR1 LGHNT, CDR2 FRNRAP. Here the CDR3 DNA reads TGTGCTAGTGGTACTATTACGGTAGACCAGCCCCAGCATTTT. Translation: CASGTITVDQPQHF.

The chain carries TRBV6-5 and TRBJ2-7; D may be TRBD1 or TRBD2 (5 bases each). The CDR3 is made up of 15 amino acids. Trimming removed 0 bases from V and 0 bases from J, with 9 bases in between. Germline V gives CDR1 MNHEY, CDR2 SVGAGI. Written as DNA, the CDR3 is TGTGCCAGCAGTTACTCGAGGGGTAGCTCCTACGAGCAGTACTTC. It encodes CASSYSRGSSYEQYF.

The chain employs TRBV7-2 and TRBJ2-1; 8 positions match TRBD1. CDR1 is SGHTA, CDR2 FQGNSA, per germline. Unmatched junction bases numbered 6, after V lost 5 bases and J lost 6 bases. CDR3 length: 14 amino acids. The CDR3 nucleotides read TGTGCCAGCAGCACCATGGACAGGGTCAATGAGCAGTTCTTC. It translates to CASSTMDRVNEQFF. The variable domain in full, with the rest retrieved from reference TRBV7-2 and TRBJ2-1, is GAGVSQSPSNKVTEKGKDVELRCDPISGHTALYWYRQSLGQGLEFLIYFQGNSAPDKSGLPSDRFSAERTGGSVSTLTIQRTQQEDSAVYLCASSTMDRVNEQFFGPGTRLTVL.